This T cell receptor (beta chain) is drawn from a study of T-cell reconstitution after alpha-beta-depleted transplantation in children. There are many counts of this clonotype. The V and J ends lost 0 bases and 4 bases respectively, with 3 bases between them. This CDR3 comprises 12 residues. Germline CDR1 DFQATT, CDR2 SNEGSKA (reference sequence). Unique molecular identifiers were incorporated during preparation of the TCRbeta library. MiXCR, run by TCRdb on the PCR reads, gives a single entry per CDR3 protein. The sample yields 440,000 or so distinct CDR3 sequences, approximately 10% seen once. This sample comprised PBMCs from the stem cell graft donor, obtained from the stem cell graft. The rearrangement joins TRBV20-1 to TRBJ2-2; D is ambiguous. This receptor was taken from a human donor who donated a stem cell graft to a child with acute myeloid leukemia. The CDR3 loop is CSARDFTGELFF. The DNA of the CDR3 is TGCAGTGCTAGAGATTTCACCGGGGAGCTGTTTTTT.